The next 17 T cell receptor beta chains were all read from a single sample in a study of T cell repertoires in cytomegalovirus infection. TCRdb reprocessed the reads with MiXCR, giving one entry per CDR3 protein. The sample has some 440,000 distinct CDR3 sequences; approximately 33% are singletons. Sequencing input: PBMCs. The receptors shown here come from a human donor in good health (CMV status not recorded). Some clones in this sample may be carry-over from other donors' samples.

The J gene is TRBJ1-2, the V gene TRBV4-1, with 7 nucleotides matching TRBD1. V trimming: 2 bases; J trimming: 0 bases; junction bases outside the gene matches: 6. CDR1 is MGHRA, CDR2 YSYEKL, per germline. CDR3 length: 16 residues. Here the CDR3 reads CASSQIQGSPNYGYTF. The CDR3, as DNA: TGCGCCAGCAGCCAAATACAGGGGTCCCCTAACTATGGCTACACCTTC.

The CDR3 reads CASSRLDGKETQYF. Written as DNA, the CDR3 is TGTGCCAGCAGCCGCCTCGACGGAAAAGAGACCCAGTACTTC. The chain is built from TRBV6-8 and TRBJ2-5; no clear D. Germline loops: CDR1 MNHGY, CDR2 SAAAGT. The CDR3 length is 14 residues. The V end was cut by 6 bases, the J end by 3 bases, with 14 bases between.

The chain uses TRBV6-6 and TRBJ2-4; 7 nucleotides align to TRBD1. The ends lost 7 bases at V and 3 bases at J; junction bases unmatched: 15. CDR1 and CDR2 from the germline V gene are MNHNY and SVGAGI (reference sequence). The CDR3 has 17 residues. The CDR3 DNA follows: TGTGCCAGCAACCCTGGGGGTAGGGGGCAGAGCAAAAACATTCAGTACTTC. It is translated as CASNPGGRGQSKNIQYF.

In this sample, this clonotype turned up a few times. CDR3 coding DNA: TGTGCCAGCAGCCGGACAGCACACGAGGATACGCAGTATTTT. The encoded protein is CASSRTAHEDTQYF. The J gene is TRBJ2-3, the V gene TRBV4-2; D is possibly TRBD1 (6 bases). V lost 4 bases to trimming and J lost 6 bases, with 14 bases between them. The CDR3 runs to 14 residues. Germline values: CDR1 LGHNA, CDR2 YNFKEQ.

This clonotype has only a few counts. The chain couples TRBV4-1 to TRBJ2-2; TRBD2 agrees at 10 bases. Trimming cost V 4 bases and J 6 bases; bases outside gene matches: 8. This CDR3 spans 16 amino acids. Germline lookup yields CDR1 MGHRA and CDR2 YSYEKL. The CDR3 spells CASSPHSGGRAGELFF. The CDR3 DNA follows: TGCGCCAGCAGCCCCCATAGCGGGGGGCGGGCCGGGGAGCTGTTTTTT.

This clonotype was detected ten times or more. V and J are TRBV6-1 and TRBJ2-1; D gene uncertain. V lost 8 bases and J 10 bases, leaving 9 bases between the germline ends. The length of the CDR3 is 10 residues. The germline V gene has CDR1 MNHNS and CDR2 SASEGT. CDR3 loop: CASGPQEQFF. The CDR3 nucleotides are TGTGCCAGCGGGCCCCAAGAGCAGTTCTTC.

The sample holds many counts of this clonotype. This chain uses TRBV7-8 with TRBJ2-1, with 11 bases matching TRBD1. The CDR3 extends over 14 amino acids. Germline trimming cut 5 bases from V and 8 bases from J; bases unmatched to any gene: 5. The germline gives CDR1 SGHVS, CDR2 FQNEAQ. In DNA form, the CDR3 reads TGTGCCAGCAGCGTGGACAGGGGGCATTATGAGCAGTTCTTC. This codes for CASSVDRGHYEQFF.

The sample holds one count of this clonotype. Lacking the conserved final phenylalanine or tryptophan, this CDR3 likely reflects a read error. Because the CDR3's place on the DNA is in doubt, the DNA is left out and the CDR3 is given as listed by TCRdb. This sequence joins TRBV4-1 and TRBJ2-1; the table's TRBD1 call for D was not verified on the DNA. The CDR3 numbers 13 amino acids, ends counted. Germline V gives CDR1 MGHRA, CDR2 YSYEKL. The CDR3 spells CASSRRGDGEQLL.

The rearrangement links TRBV12-3 or TRBV12-4 to TRBJ2-2, with D perhaps being TRBD1 or TRBD2 (6 bases each). CDR3 length: 14 amino acids. V was clipped by 3 bases and J by 7 bases, with 12 bases between them. CDR3 protein: CASSFSGAYGELFF. The DNA of the CDR3 is TGTGCCAGCAGTTTTTCGGGGGCTTACGGGGAGCTGTTTTTT.

The chain carries TRBV6-2 or TRBV6-3 and TRBJ1-1; 8 nucleotides match TRBD1. V lost 5 bases to trimming and J lost 4 bases; unmatched junction nucleotides: 12. The germline CDR1 and CDR2 sequences are MNHEY and SVGEGT. The CDR3 runs 16 residues. The CDR3: CASSPRQGLFGTEAFF. CDR3 nucleotide sequence: TGTGCCAGCAGTCCCCGACAGGGGCTTTTCGGCACTGAAGCTTTCTTT.

The sample holds a few counts of this clonotype. The CDR3 sequence: CASSLLRGGTGANVLTF. The DNA for the CDR3 is TGCGCCAGCAGCCTTCTTCGAGGGGGGACTGGGGCCAACGTCCTGACTTTC. The chain has TRBV4-1 and TRBJ2-6; D may match TRBD1 or TRBD2 (6 bases each). Germline values: CDR1 MGHRA, CDR2 YSYEKL. The length of the CDR3 is 17 residues. With 4 bases removed from V and 2 bases from J, the gap between germline ends came to 15 bases.

The chain uses TRBV12-3 or TRBV12-4 and TRBJ1-3, with a weak D call TRBD1 (6 bases). Between the trimmed V and J ends, which lost 5 bases and 0 bases, there was a span of 11 bases. The CDR3 runs to 15 residues. The CDR3 spells CASSRRGNSGNTIYF. The CDR3 DNA reads as TGTGCCAGCAGTCGCAGGGGAAACTCTGGAAACACCATATATTTT.

V usage is TRBV29-1 and J usage is TRBJ1-1; D is perhaps TRBD1 (6 bases). The CDR3 has 10 residues. V gave up 4 bases and J gave up 8 bases, with 8 bases separating them. Germline V gene sequence: CDR1 SQVTM, CDR2 ANQGSEA. In nucleotides, the CDR3 is TGCAGCGTTGGCGACAGGGAAGCTTTCTTT. Its translation is CSVGDREAFF.

Of note for this clonotype: This may come from a read error, since a much larger clone is one base off. This sequence joins TRBV18 and TRBJ1-6; no definite D call. The CDR3 loop spans 14 amino acids. The germline V gene encodes CDR1 KGHSH and CDR2 LQKENI. The CDR3, as DNA: TGTGCCAGCTCACCAGAAACAGCTAATTTACCCCTCCACTTT. It encodes CASSPETANLPLHF.

The chain joins TRBV3-1 to TRBJ1-6; no definite D call. V was clipped by 2 bases and J by 9 bases, with 8 bases between them. The CDR3 extends over 13 amino acids. CDR1 and CDR2 (germline): LGHDT, YNNKEL (reference sequence). The CDR3 region is CASSQKNLSPLHF. The CDR3 coding sequence is TGTGCCAGCAGCCAAAAAAATCTTTCACCCCTCCACTTT.

The chain links TRBV12-3 or TRBV12-4 to TRBJ1-2; D gene ambiguous. The CDR3 totals 13 residues. The ends were cut back, 8 bases at V and 1 base at J, with 11 bases in the middle. The CDR3 sequence is CASGSPYNYGYTF. CDR3 coding DNA: TGTGCCAGCGGGAGCCCTTATAACTATGGCTACACCTTC.

The V call is TRBV12-3 or TRBV12-4, the J call TRBJ1-5; D gene uncertain. The CDR3 consists of 15 residues. V was shortened by 3 bases and J by 5 bases, with 14 bases between the two germline ends. The CDR3 sequence: CASSFGDTPDQPQHF. DNA of the CDR3: TGTGCCAGCAGTTTCGGGGATACCCCAGATCAGCCCCAGCATTTT.